The rows below give T cell receptor beta chains drawn from one sample of a study of T-cell reconstitution after alpha-beta-depleted transplantation in children. A single record per CDR3 protein comes from TCRdb applying MiXCR to the PCR reads. Of approximately 220,000 distinct CDR3 sequences detected, approximately 15% appear once; the ten largest clones hold around 45%. The sample in question was PBMCs, mostly from graft donor cells, obtained 360 days after TCRalphabeta/CD19-depleted stem cell transplant. Receptors were obtained from a male patient aged 2-10 years who had a stem cell transplant for acute lymphoblastic leukemia, so the T cells may come from the graft donor. CDR3s include the opening cysteine and the closing phenylalanine or tryptophan. The D gene is left open where the match is weak. Expanded clones get a size class; other rows say once, few or many, or leave the size out.

v_call,d_call,j_call,clone_size,cdr3_nt,cdr3_aa
TRBV12-3/TRBV12-4,NA,TRBJ1-3,few,TGTGCCAGCAGTTACGGGACACCCGGAAACACCATATATTTT,CASSYGTPGNTIYF
TRBV11-2,NA,TRBJ2-7,NA,TGTGCCAGCAGCCCCCCCCAGGGGCACCCGTACGAGCAGTACTTC,CASSPPQGHPYEQYF
TRBV12-3/TRBV12-4,NA,TRBJ2-7,few,TGTGCCAGCAGTTTATGGCCGGGTTTCTATCCCTACGAGCAGTACTTC,CASSLWPGFYPYEQYF
TRBV7-2,NA,TRBJ2-5,NA,TGTGCCAGCAGCTCATGGGGCAGCCAAGAGACCCAGTACTTC,CASSSWGSQETQYF
TRBV11-2,NA,TRBJ1-1,NA,TGTGCCAGCAGCTTAGTGCCGGAGAACACTGAAGCTTTCTTT,CASSLVPENTEAFF
TRBV25-1,NA,TRBJ2-5,few,TGTGCCAGCAGTGAATTTGGCGGGGAAGAGACCCAGTACTTC,CASSEFGGEETQYF
TRBV29-1,NA,TRBJ2-5,few,TGCAGCGCCGAACAGGGGACTAAAGAGACCCAGTACTTC,CSAEQGTKETQYF
TRBV12-3/TRBV12-4,NA,TRBJ2-7,NA,TGTGCCAGCAGTTTATACGGGCCCGGCGACTACGAGCAGTACTTC,CASSLYGPGDYEQYF
TRBV12-3/TRBV12-4,TRBD1,TRBJ2-7,NA,TGTGCCAGCACCCCGGGACAGGGGGCCTACGAGCAGTACTTC,CASTPGQGAYEQYF
TRBV5-6,NA,TRBJ2-5,NA,TGTGCCAGCAGCTTGCGTGGCGGGGAGTGGGAGACCCAGTACTTC,CASSLRGGEWETQYF
TRBV6-2/TRBV6-3,NA,TRBJ2-7,few,TGTGCCAGCATCTTAACCCCCGGGACGGGGAGCTACGAGCAGTACTTC,CASILTPGTGSYEQYF
TRBV12-3/TRBV12-4,NA,TRBJ2-7,NA,TGTGCCAGCAGTTTGGTCGGCGGACTGGCCTACGAGCAGTACTTC,CASSLVGGLAYEQYF
TRBV30,NA,TRBJ2-7,few,TGTGCCTGGAGTGTCCAGGCAAGATACGAGCAGTACTTC,CAWSVQARYEQYF
TRBV27,NA,TRBJ2-5,NA,TGTGCCAGCAGTCAATGGACAGCACAACAAGAGACCCAGTACTTC,CASSQWTAQQETQYF
TRBV20-1,TRBD1,TRBJ2-3,few,TGCAGTGCCCCGACAGGGGCGATCACAGATACGCAGTATTTT,CSAPTGAITDTQYF
TRBV7-2,TRBD1,TRBJ2-2,NA,TGTGCCAGCAGCTTGCGGACAGGGTACACCGGGGAGCTGTTTTTT,CASSLRTGYTGELFF
TRBV7-8,TRBD2,TRBJ2-2,NA,TGTGCCAGCAGCCCCCGACTAGCGGGGGGGCGAGGGGGAACCGGGGAGCTGTTTTTT,CASSPRLAGGRGGTGELFF
TRBV12-3/TRBV12-4,TRBD1,TRBJ2-1,NA,TGTGCCAGCAGTTTAGTACAGGGGGCCCGCTATGAGCAGTTCTTC,CASSLVQGARYEQFF
TRBV20-1,NA,TRBJ1-1,many,TGCAGTGCTAGAAGCCCCAGGATGAACACTGAAGCTTTCTTT,CSARSPRMNTEAFF
TRBV4-2,TRBD1,TRBJ1-2,NA,TGTGCCAGCAGCCAAGATCTCGCAGGGGGCGACGATGGCTACACCTTC,CASSQDLAGGDDGYTF
TRBV7-1,NA,TRBJ2-7,NA,TGTGCCAGCCGTAAAACTCCCCGTTACGAGCAGTACTTC,CASRKTPRYEQYF
TRBV20-1,NA,TRBJ2-7,NA,TGCAGTGCGCTCCGGGACCCCTTTCCCTACGAGCAGTACTTC,CSALRDPFPYEQYF
TRBV10-3,NA,TRBJ2-3,few,TGTGCCATCGCGGGGAGCGCAGATACGCAGTATTTT,CAIAGSADTQYF
TRBV12-3/TRBV12-4,TRBD2,TRBJ2-3,NA,TGTGCCAGCAGCCCGGGACTAGCACTTAGCACAGATACGCAGTATTTT,CASSPGLALSTDTQYF
TRBV6-2/TRBV6-3,TRBD1,TRBJ2-4,few,TGTGCCAGCAACGACGACAGGGACAAAAACATTCAGTACTTC,CASNDDRDKNIQYF
TRBV7-8,TRBD2,TRBJ2-7,NA,TGTGCCAGCAGCTTAGTCCTTTGGATAGCGGGGGGTCTCTACGAGCAGTACTTC,CASSLVLWIAGGLYEQYF
TRBV29-1,NA,TRBJ2-7,few,TGCAGCGTTGAGGACTATGGGTACGAGCAGTACTTC,CSVEDYGYEQYF
TRBV27,NA,TRBJ1-1,NA,TGTGCCAGCAGCCGTTGGGCAGGTACCACTGAAGCTTTCTTT,CASSRWAGTTEAFF
TRBV15,NA,TRBJ1-6,few,TGTGCCACCAGCGCAGGGAGAAATTCACCCCTCCACTTT,CATSAGRNSPLHF
TRBV6-1,TRBD2,TRBJ2-2,NA,TGTGCCAGCAGAAGGACTAGCGGAGCGAACACCGGGGAGCTGTTTTTT,CASRRTSGANTGELFF
TRBV5-1,NA,TRBJ2-1,NA,TGCGCCAGCAGCTTCGACTACAATGAGCAGTTCTTC,CASSFDYNEQFF
TRBV7-7,TRBD1,TRBJ2-1,few,TGTGCTAGCAGCCTCCAACCGGGACAGGGGGGTGGTGAGCAGTTCTTC,CASSLQPGQGGGEQFF
TRBV2,TRBD2,TRBJ2-1,few,TGTGCCAGCGAGAGTAGTCTAGCGGGGTACAATGAGCAGTTCTTC,CASESSLAGYNEQFF
TRBV28,TRBD1,TRBJ1-1,NA,TGTGCCAGCAGTCACCCCCGACAGGGCCTGGTGGGGAACACTGAAGCTTTCTTT,CASSHPRQGLVGNTEAFF
TRBV5-8,TRBD1,TRBJ1-6,NA,TGTGCCAGCAGTATGGGACAGGGAATTCAAACCCTCCACTTT,CASSMGQGIQTLHF
TRBV20-1,NA,TRBJ2-1,NA,TGCAGTCGCAGAACTGACAGATATAGGGATGAGCAGTTCTTC,CSRRTDRYRDEQFF
TRBV7-7,NA,TRBJ2-5,many,TGTGCCAGCAGCTTAATCCTAGGGGTCGAGACCCAGTACTTC,CASSLILGVETQYF
TRBV7-8,NA,TRBJ2-7,few,TGTGCCAGCAGCTTAAGCCGGACCACCTACGAGCAGTACTTC,CASSLSRTTYEQYF
TRBV12-3/TRBV12-4,TRBD1,TRBJ1-4,few,TGTGCCAGCAGTTTCCAGGGGGCCGCCAATGAAAAACTGTTTTTT,CASSFQGAANEKLFF
TRBV6-1,NA,TRBJ2-5,few,TGTGCCAGCAGCCCCCGGGTCCTACAAGAGACCCAGTACTTC,CASSPRVLQETQYF
TRBV2,NA,TRBJ2-7,NA,TGTGCCAGCCTTCGGAGGGGGGGCTCCTACGAGCAGTACTTC,CASLRRGGSYEQYF
TRBV5-8,NA,TRBJ1-1,few,TGTGCCAGCAGCTTGGGGTACGATACGACCGTGAACACTGAAGCTTTCTTT,CASSLGYDTTVNTEAFF
TRBV14,NA,TRBJ2-3,few,TGTGCCAGCAGCCAAGGGGGATCGGATACGCAGTATTTT,CASSQGGSDTQYF
TRBV5-5,NA,TRBJ1-6,many,TGTGCCAGCAGCTCGTGGACAGTGGGAAATTCACCCCTCCACTTT,CASSSWTVGNSPLHF
TRBV5-1,NA,TRBJ1-6,many,TGCGCCAGCAGCTTGGAGGGAGCGAGCTCCTATAATTCACCCCTCCACTTT,CASSLEGASSYNSPLHF